This T cell receptor (beta chain) was obtained from a study of technical replicates of blood from four donors. The V segment lost 5 bases and the J segment 4 bases; nucleotides outside the gene matches: 8. The CDR3 contains 15 residues. Germline loops: CDR1 SGDLS, CDR2 YYNGEE. This clone was counted a single time. Assay used: immunoSEQ multiplex PCR; TCRdb lists only in-frame clones, some missing. This table has approximately 76,000 clones, 86% appearing once. Sequenced material: PBMCs. V usage is TRBV9 and J usage is TRBJ2-2; TRBD1 agrees at 7 bases. The origin of this receptor is a human donor in good health. Some clones in this sample may be carry-over from other donors' samples. The CDR3: CASSAGGMGTGELFF. The CDR3 DNA follows: TGTGCCAGCAGTGCAGGGGGTATGGGCACCGGGGAGCTGTTTTTT.